In this sample, the clone carrying this T cell receptor beta chain turned up a few times. Its antigen is undetermined. The source of the sample is a study of cytomegalovirus exposure and HLA in healthy donors. It was with 60 Vbeta and 13 Jbeta primers that the PCR ran. TCRdb's copy holds only in-frame clones and misses some; the assay was immunoSEQ multiplex PCR. Among around 110,000 clones listed, roughly four fifths were seen once. Study observations and caveats: Cytomegalovirus association was assigned to 170 or so TCR beta chains. Only CMV serostatus was available as immune exposure information. A later analysis linked fewer than 20,000 TCR beta sequences to HLA alleles at 0.05 false discovery rate.

Germline V lookup: CDR1 MNHNY, CDR2 SVGAGI (reference sequence). J lost 7 bases, V lost 6 bases, and 4 bases had no gene match. The CDR3 sequence is 13 residues long. The chain employs TRBV6-6 and TRBJ1-4, with 8 bases identical to TRBD1. The receptor was derived from a man aged 18 to 29 in good health and CMV-seronegative. Sequencing input: PBMCs. The DNA of the CDR3 is TGTGCCAGCAGCGGGACAGGTAGTGAAAAACTGTTTTTT. It translates to CASSGTGSEKLFF.